This TCR beta chain was recorded in a study of shared clonotypes between healthy human individuals. Produced via immunoSEQ multiplex PCR; TCRdb's table is partial and in-frame only. The repertoire holds roughly 2.5 million clones, with approximately 92% as singletons. Findings and caveats of the study: Represented diversity (both genetic and exposure-history) was limited by the small number of donors. The sole specimen, blood, was sampled, and tissue repertoires likely differ.

The split of CD4+ cells yielded CD45RA+ naive and CD45RA-negative memory subsets. Germline values: CDR1 MNHEY, CDR2 SMNVEV (reference sequence). The length of the CDR3 is 15 residues. The trim removed 5 bases at V and 8 bases at J, leaving 11 bases unmatched. Note on this clone: The antigen remains undetermined.

This sequence originates from a man aged 18 to 29 in good health. Sequenced material: naive CD4+ T cells sorted from blood. Documented subset: CD45RA+ positively selected. V usage is TRBV27 and J usage is TRBJ2-5; 10 positions agree with TRBD1. The CDR3 DNA is TGTGCCAGCAGTGCCCTATCCGGGACAGGGGTAACCCAGTACTTC. It specifies CASSALSGTGVTQYF.